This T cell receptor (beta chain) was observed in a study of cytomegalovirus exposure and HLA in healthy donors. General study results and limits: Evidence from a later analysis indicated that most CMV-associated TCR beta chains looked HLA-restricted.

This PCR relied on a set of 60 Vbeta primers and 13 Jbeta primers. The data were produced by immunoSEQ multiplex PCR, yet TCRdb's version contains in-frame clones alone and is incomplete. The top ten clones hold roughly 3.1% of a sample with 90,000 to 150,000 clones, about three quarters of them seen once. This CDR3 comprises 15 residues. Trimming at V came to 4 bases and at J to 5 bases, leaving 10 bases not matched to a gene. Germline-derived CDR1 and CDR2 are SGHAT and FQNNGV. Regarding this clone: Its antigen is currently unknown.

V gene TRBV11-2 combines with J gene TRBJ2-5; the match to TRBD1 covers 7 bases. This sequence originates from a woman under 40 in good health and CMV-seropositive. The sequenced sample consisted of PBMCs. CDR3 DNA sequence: TGTGCCAGCAGCTCTAGCCCGACAGGGAAGGAGACCCAGTACTTC. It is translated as CASSSSPTGKETQYF.